This entry concerns a single T cell receptor (beta chain). The antigen is not known. TCRdb re-called the 5' RACE reads and shows each CDR3 protein once, DNA omitted. Its clone listing holds 250,000 or so distinct CDR3 sequences. These data originate in a study of T cells expressing NK-cell markers. Study conclusions and caveats: In several donors, dominant clonotypes made up about 28.3-65% of CD3+CD56-NKG2C+ cells. In roughly six donors, dominant NKG2C+ clonotypes were roughly 1.0-8% of CD8+ T cells.

Germline values: CDR1 KGHSH, CDR2 LQKENI. The CDR3 runs to 13 residues. The V gene is TRBV18, the J gene TRBJ1-2. The clonotype originates from a woman aged 18-69 years in good health. Sample: blood T cells: a sorted CD56 or NKG2C T cell subset, CD4+ or CD8+ T cells, or bulk PBMC T cells (not recorded which). CDR3 protein: CASSPSRDNGYTF.